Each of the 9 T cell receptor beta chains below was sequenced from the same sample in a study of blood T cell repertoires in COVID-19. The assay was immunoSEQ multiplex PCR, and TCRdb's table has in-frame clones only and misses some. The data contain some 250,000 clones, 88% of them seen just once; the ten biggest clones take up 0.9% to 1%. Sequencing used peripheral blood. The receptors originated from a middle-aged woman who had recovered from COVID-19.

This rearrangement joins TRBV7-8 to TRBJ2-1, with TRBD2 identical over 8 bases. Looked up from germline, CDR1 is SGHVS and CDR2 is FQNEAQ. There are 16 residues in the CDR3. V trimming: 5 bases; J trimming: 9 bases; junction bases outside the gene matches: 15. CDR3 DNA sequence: TGTGCCAGCAGCGAGGGACTAGGCCCCGAACGGGGTGAGCAGTTCTTC. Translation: CASSEGLGPERGEQFF.

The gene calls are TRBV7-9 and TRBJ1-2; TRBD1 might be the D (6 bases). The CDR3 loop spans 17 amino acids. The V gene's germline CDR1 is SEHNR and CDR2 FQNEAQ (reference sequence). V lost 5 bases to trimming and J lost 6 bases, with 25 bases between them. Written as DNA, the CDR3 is TGTGCCAGCAGCCCACCCGGGACACCTAAGCCCACAAATGGCTACACCTTC. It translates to CASSPPGTPKPTNGYTF.

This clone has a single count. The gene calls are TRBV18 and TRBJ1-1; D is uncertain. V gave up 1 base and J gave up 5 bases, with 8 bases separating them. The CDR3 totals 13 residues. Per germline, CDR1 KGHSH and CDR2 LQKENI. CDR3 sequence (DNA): TGTGCCAGCTCACCACAGTTGAGTACTGAAGCTTTCTTT. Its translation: CASSPQLSTEAFF.

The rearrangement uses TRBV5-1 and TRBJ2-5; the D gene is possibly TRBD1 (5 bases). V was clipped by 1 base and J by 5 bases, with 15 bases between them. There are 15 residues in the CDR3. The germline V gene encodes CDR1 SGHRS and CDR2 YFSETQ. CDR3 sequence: CASSLRGTLGETQYF. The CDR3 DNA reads TGCGCCAGCAGCTTGAGGGGAACCCTTGGTGAGACCCAGTACTTC.

The CDR3 region is CASSLGGSFGETQYF. CDR3 DNA: TGTGCCAGCAGTCTAGGTGGGAGCTTCGGGGAGACCCAGTACTTC. The chain carries TRBV9 and TRBJ2-5, with D perhaps TRBD2 (5 bases). This CDR3 is 15 amino acids long. V dropped 5 bases and J dropped 5 bases, with 19 bases sitting between them. Germline V lookup: CDR1 SGDLS, CDR2 YYNGEE.

The CDR3 protein is CASSSAGGTEAFF. The CDR3 DNA reads TGTGCCAGCAGTTCAGCGGGTGGCACTGAAGCTTTCTTT. The rearrangement links TRBV6-2 or TRBV6-3 to TRBJ1-1; no firm D call. The CDR3 has 13 amino acids. CDR1 MNHEY and CDR2 SVGEGT come from the germline V gene. V was shortened by 4 bases and J by 4 bases, with 10 bases between the two germline ends.

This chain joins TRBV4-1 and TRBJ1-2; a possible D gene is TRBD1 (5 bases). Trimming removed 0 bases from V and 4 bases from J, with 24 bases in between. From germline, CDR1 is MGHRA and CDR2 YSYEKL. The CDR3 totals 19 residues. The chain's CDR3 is CASSQDESQGLFRAYGYTF. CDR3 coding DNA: TGCGCCAGCAGCCAAGATGAGTCGCAGGGATTGTTTCGGGCCTATGGCTACACCTTC.

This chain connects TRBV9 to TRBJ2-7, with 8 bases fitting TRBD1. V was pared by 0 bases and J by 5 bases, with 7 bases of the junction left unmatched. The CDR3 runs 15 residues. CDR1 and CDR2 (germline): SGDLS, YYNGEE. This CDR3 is CASSVETGALDEQYF. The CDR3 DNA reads TGTGCCAGCAGCGTAGAGACAGGGGCGTTGGACGAGCAGTACTTC.

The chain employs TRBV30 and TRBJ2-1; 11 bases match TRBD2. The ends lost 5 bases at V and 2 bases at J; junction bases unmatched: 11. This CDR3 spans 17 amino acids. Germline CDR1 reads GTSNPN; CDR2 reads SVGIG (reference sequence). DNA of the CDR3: TGTGCCTGGGGAACTAGCGGGAGTTATAGGACCTACAATGAGCAGTTCTTC. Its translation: CAWGTSGSYRTYNEQFF.